Described below is a single TCR beta chain sequence and its context. Method: immunoSEQ multiplex PCR; TCRdb's copy keeps in-frame clones and lacks some. The table has about 75,000 clones, around 94% seen once. The sample belongs to a study of T cell changes during pregnancy in multiple sclerosis. The trim removed 5 bases at V and 2 bases at J, leaving 10 bases unmatched. The length of the CDR3 is 19 residues. Germline-derived CDR1 and CDR2 are MNHEY and SMNVEV (reference sequence). The chain links TRBV27 to TRBJ2-2, with 14 positions matching TRBD2. Source: CD4+ T cells from peripheral blood mononuclear cells, taken after pregnancy. This receptor was identified in a female donor with multiple sclerosis, enrolled in a pregnancy study. The chain's CDR3 is CASSPPGLAGVVNTGELFF. The CDR3 DNA reads TGTGCCAGCAGTCCCCCGGGACTAGCGGGAGTAGTAAACACCGGGGAGCTGTTTTTT.